A single T cell receptor (beta chain) is shown here with its context. Germline V gene lookup returns CDR1 LGHNA and CDR2 YNFKEQ. This CDR3 comprises 15 residues. V trimming: 2 bases; J trimming: 3 bases; junction bases outside the gene matches: 6. This sample is part of a study of blood T cell repertoires in COVID-19. Study as a whole: Specimens from acute and convalescent COVID-19 originated in the United States, Italy and Spain. In each case, the material was cDNA or gDNA derived from T cells, B-cell-depleted T cells, or PBMCs.

In the original processing: Quantification of nucleated cells was approximated via reference gene primer amplification. The repertoire was sequenced with immunoSEQ multiplex PCR; TCRdb's copy has only in-frame clones and lacks some. That table gives V, J and clone size, and the DNA gave D and trimming. In the table there are over 200,000 clones, 84% of which are singletons. V and J are TRBV4-2 and TRBJ1-2; 7 bases fit TRBD1. The sequence came from an elderly woman with active or convalescent COVID-19. Input material: peripheral blood. Written as DNA, the CDR3 is TGTGCCAGCAGCCAAAAGCAGGGGGATTACTATGGCTACACCTTC. Translated: CASSQKQGDYYGYTF.